This is a list of T cell receptor beta chains from one sample in a study of technical replicates of blood from a handful of donors. Generated by immunoSEQ multiplex PCR, the TCRdb table keeps only in-frame clones and is missing some. The sample shows about 100,000 clones, 95% of them seen only once. Sequencing input: T cells isolated from PBMCs. The origin of the receptors is a human donor in good health. CDR3s include the opening cysteine and the closing phenylalanine or tryptophan. A D gene is named only where the DNA matches it firmly. Expanded clones are given a class, and other clones once, few, many or no size at all.

TRBV7-6,.,TRBJ1-2,TRBD1,CASSFTDGQGSDYGYTF,TGTGCCAGCAGCTTCACAGACGGACAGGGGAGTGACTATGGCTACACCTTC
TRBV5-6,.,TRBJ2-7,TRBD1,CASSLVDRVEQYF,TGCGCCAGCAGCTTGGTTGACAGGGTCGAGCAGTACTTC
TRBV11-2,.,TRBJ2-1,.,CASSLDRGSSYNEQFF,TGTGCCAGCAGCTTAGATAGGGGGAGCTCCTACAATGAGCAGTTCTTC
TRBV5-4,.,TRBJ1-1,TRBD1,CASSLDRGQTEAFF,TGTGCCAGCAGCTTGGACAGGGGGCAGACTGAAGCTTTCTTT
TRBV6-4,.,TRBJ1-2,TRBD1,CASSDGDRDYGYTF,TGTGCCAGCAGTGATGGGGACAGGGACTATGGCTACACCTTC
TRBV7-9,.,TRBJ2-7,.,CASSNSQGYEQYF,TGTGCCAGCAGCAACTCCCAGGGCTACGAGCAGTACTTC
TRBV5-4,once,TRBJ2-2,TRBD2,CASTIAGDSGELFF,TGTGCCAGCACTATAGCGGGGGATTCCGGGGAGCTGTTTTTT
TRBV7-9,.,TRBJ2-7,TRBD1,CASSLEWLDRGHEQYF,TGTGCCAGCAGCTTAGAATGGCTGGACAGGGGCCACGAGCAGTACTTC
TRBV10-2,once,TRBJ2-1,TRBD2,CASTSGGQDEQFF,TGCGCCAGCACCAGCGGGGGCCAGGATGAGCAGTTCTTC
TRBV7-9,.,TRBJ2-1,TRBD2,CASSLIASGSLNEQFF,TGTGCCAGCAGCTTAATCGCTAGCGGGAGCTTAAATGAGCAGTTCTTC
TRBV19,.,TRBJ1-5,TRBD1,CASSKGGQFNQPQHF,TGTGCCAGTAGTAAAGGGGGCCAGTTCAATCAGCCCCAGCATTTT
TRBV5-1,once,TRBJ2-7,.,CASSLGESEQYF,TGCGCCAGCAGCTTGGGGGAGTCCGAGCAGTACTTC
TRBV6-5,.,TRBJ2-4,TRBD2,CASSPGGNIQYF,TGTGCCAGCAGTCCGGGGGGAAACATTCAGTACTTC
TRBV12-2,.,TRBJ2-5,.,CASRLKTGVDETQYF,TGTGCAAGTCGCCTAAAGACAGGGGTGGACGAGACCCAGTACTTC
TRBV5-8,.,TRBJ2-1,TRBD1,CASSSQTGGNEQFF,TGTGCCAGCAGCTCCCAGACAGGGGGCAATGAGCAGTTCTTC
TRBV6-1,.,TRBJ1-3,.,CASSEDAVSGNTIYF,TGTGCCAGCAGTGAAGATGCGGTCTCTGGAAACACCATATATTTT
TRBV11-3,.,TRBJ1-1,.,CASSFLSTGRTEAFF,TGTGCCAGCAGCTTCCTATCAACAGGGCGGACTGAAGCTTTCTTT
TRBV19,.,TRBJ1-5,.,CASSIVSDNYQPQHF,TGTGCCAGTAGTATAGTTTCGGACAACTATCAGCCCCAGCATTTT
TRBV6-5,.,TRBJ1-1,TRBD1,CASSPGGMNTEAFF,TGTGCCAGCAGTCCAGGGGGTATGAACACTGAAGCTTTCTTT
TRBV28,.,TRBJ2-2,TRBD2,CASSSTDSRAGRNTGELFF,TGTGCCAGCAGTTCCACTGACAGTCGAGCGGGAAGAAACACCGGGGAGCTGTTTTTT
TRBV5-4,once,TRBJ1-1,.,CASSFKIEARDTEAFF,TGTGCCAGCAGCTTTAAAATCGAGGCGAGGGACACTGAAGCTTTCTTT
TRBV6-4,.,TRBJ1-2,.,CASSSQGMNGYTF,TGTGCCAGCAGTTCCCAGGGAATGAATGGCTACACCTTC
TRBV5-1,.,TRBJ2-1,.,CASSFGRAGHNEQFF,TGCGCCAGCAGCTTCGGCAGGGCAGGACACAATGAGCAGTTCTTC
TRBV6-1,.,TRBJ1-5,.,CAIRDTDQPQHF,TGTGCCATCCGGGACACCGATCAGCCCCAGCATTTT
TRBV6-5,.,TRBJ1-1,.,CASSYLQEDTEAFF,TGTGCCAGCAGTTACCTCCAGGAGGACACTGAAGCTTTCTTT
TRBV19,.,TRBJ1-1,.,CASGTGLSEAFF,TGTGCCAGTGGAACAGGTCTTAGTGAAGCTTTCTTT
TRBV5-5,.,TRBJ2-7,.,CASSIYYEQYF,TGTGCCAGCAGCATATACTACGAGCAGTACTTC
TRBV6-5,.,TRBJ2-1,.,CASRLPGNEQFF,TGTGCCAGCAGGCTGCCGGGCAATGAGCAGTTCTTC
TRBV5-4,.,TRBJ2-1,TRBD2,CASSSKLAGDNEQFF,TGTGCCAGCAGCTCCAAACTAGCGGGAGACAATGAGCAGTTCTTC
TRBV27,.,TRBJ2-7,TRBD2,CASTKIGTSGYEQYF,TGTGCCAGCACTAAGATCGGGACTAGCGGCTACGAGCAGTACTTC
TRBV4-1,.,TRBJ2-7,TRBD1,CASNQLQGAPDEQYF,TGCGCCAGCAACCAACTACAGGGGGCCCCTGACGAGCAGTACTTC
TRBV2,.,TRBJ1-6,.,CATLGLGGSPLHF,TGTGCCACCCTGGGGTTAGGAGGTTCACCCCTCCACTTT
TRBV6-5,.,TRBJ2-1,TRBD2,CASSSGTSGRSGQFF,TGTGCCAGCAGTTCTGGGACTAGCGGGAGGTCGGGGCAGTTCTTC
TRBV5-1,.,TRBJ1-2,.,CASSLEGTPGYTF,TGCGCCAGCAGCTTGGAAGGGACTCCTGGCTACACCTTC
TRBV5-1,.,TRBJ2-1,.,CASSLDTGSYNEQFF,TGCGCCAGCAGCCTGGATACGGGGTCCTACAATGAGCAGTTCTTC
TRBV19,.,TRBJ2-3,.,CASSLQGWETDTQYF,TGTGCCAGTAGTCTGCAGGGTTGGGAAACAGATACGCAGTATTTT
TRBV29-1,.,TRBJ1-2,TRBD1,CSGLPQGAHGYTF,TGCAGCGGACTCCCACAGGGGGCTCATGGCTACACCTTC